A selection of T cell receptor beta chains follows, all from one sample in a study of graft-versus-host responses after intestinal transplantation. Sequenced by immunoSEQ multiplex PCR; TCRdb stores in-frame clones only, minus some. The sample contains about 86,000 clones, 88% of which appear only once. No cognate antigen is known for these TCRs. Sequenced material: unstimulated CD4+ T cells sorted from spleen or lymph node cells, taken before transplant. These receptors originate from a human donor who was the organ donor for an intestinal transplant. The CDR3 runs from the conserved cysteine through the conserved F or W. The D gene is left open where the match is weak. Not all rows give a size; the values are once, few, many and, for expanded clones, a class.

>TRBJ1-5|14|NA|TRBD1|TRBV2
TGTGCCAGCAGCGCGGACAGGGCCTATCAGCCCCAGCATTTT
CASSADRAYQPQHF
>TRBJ1-2|14|NA|NA|TRBV6-5
TGTGCCAGCCGCACTCCCCAGAGGCCTGATGGCTACACCTTC
CASRTPQRPDGYTF
>TRBJ2-7|15|NA|TRBD1|TRBV7-2
TGTGCCAGCAGCTTAGCCCTGGGACAGGAACACGAGCAGTACTTC
CASSLALGQEHEQYF
>TRBJ1-5|12|NA|NA|TRBV7-9
TGTGCCAGCAGCGAAGGGGGAAGGCCCCAGCATTTT
CASSEGGRPQHF
>TRBJ2-3|16|once|TRBD1|TRBV18
TGTGCCAGCTCACCACCGTCCAGGGGGCATGGAGATACGCAGTATTTT
CASSPPSRGHGDTQYF
>TRBJ2-3|20|NA|TRBD2|TRBV9
TGTGCCAGCAGCGTAGGGCGAGGGAAACATAGCGGGGTAAGCACAGATACGCAGTATTTT
CASSVGRGKHSGVSTDTQYF
>TRBJ2-1|15|NA|TRBD1|TRBV10-3
TGTGCCATCAGTGGGGGGACAGGGAGGTACAATGAGCAGTTCTTC
CAISGGTGRYNEQFF
>TRBJ2-1|13|NA|NA|TRBV6-1
TGTGCCACCGGACTTAGCTCCTACAATGAGCAGTTCTTC
CATGLSSYNEQFF
>TRBJ2-1|16|NA|NA|TRBV7-2
TGTGCCAGCAGCTTAGGAGGTGGTCTAGCTTACAATGAGCAGTTCTTC
CASSLGGGLAYNEQFF
>TRBJ2-1|14|NA|NA|TRBV19
TGTGCCAGTAGTAAAGACAAGTCGGTCAATGAGCAGTTCTTC
CASSKDKSVNEQFF
>TRBJ2-7|14|NA|NA|TRBV9
TGTGCCAGCAGCGTAGATATAGGGGGATACGAGCAGTACTTC
CASSVDIGGYEQYF
>TRBJ2-7|15|NA|NA|TRBV28
TGTGCCAGCACCGTAGGTAGCGCGAGCTCCTACGAGCAGTACTTC
CASTVGSASSYEQYF
>TRBJ1-1|13|few|NA|TRBV25-1
TGTGCCAGCAGTGTGTCGCAAGCACGGGGAGCTTTCTTT
CASSVSQARGAFF
>TRBJ1-4|14|NA|TRBD1|TRBV27
TGTGCCAGCAGTTTGGGACAGGGGTATGAAAAACTGTTTTTT
CASSLGQGYEKLFF
>TRBJ1-1|15|once|TRBD1|TRBV11-3
TGTGCCAGCAGCACCCGGGACAGCCGGGGCACTGAAGCTTTCTTT
CASSTRDSRGTEAFF
>TRBJ2-5|17|NA|TRBD2|TRBV5-1
TGCGCCAGCAGCTTGGCATTAGCGGGAGGAGGGGAAGAGACCCAGTACTTC
CASSLALAGGGEETQYF
>TRBJ2-7|18|NA|NA|TRBV21-1
TGTGCCAGCAGCAAGGGGTGGCTAGCGGGACGCTCAGGATACGAGCAGTACTTC
CASSKGWLAGRSGYEQYF
>TRBJ1-2|14|NA|NA|TRBV5-1
TGCGCCAGCAGCTTAACGGGGGGCGCATATGGCTACACCTTC
CASSLTGGAYGYTF
>TRBJ1-1|17|NA|TRBD1|TRBV5-5
TGTGCCAGCAGTCACAGGGGGGGACCTTTCGGGAACACTGAAGCTTTCTTT
CASSHRGGPFGNTEAFF
>TRBJ2-6|14|NA|NA|TRBV5-6
TGTGCCAGCAGCTTGACAGGGAGGGACAACGTCCTGACTTTC
CASSLTGRDNVLTF
>TRBJ1-1|13|NA|TRBD1|TRBV11-3
TGTGCCAGTGCCATTCGGGACAGGGGGATTTCTTTCTTT
CASAIRDRGISFF
>TRBJ2-1|18|NA|TRBD2|TRBV5-5
TGTGCCAGCAGCCCCGCAGATGCTAGCGGGAGGGGACACAATGAGCAGTTCTTC
CASSPADASGRGHNEQFF
>TRBJ1-5|17|NA|TRBD1|TRBV10-1
TGCGCCAGCAGTTCTCCGGGACAGGGCTGCGGCAATCAGCCCCAGCATTTT
CASSSPGQGCGNQPQHF
>TRBJ2-5|14|NA|NA|TRBV28
TGTGCCAGCAGTTTATGGGGCCGGGGGGAGACCCAGTACTTC
CASSLWGRGETQYF
>TRBJ2-5|12|NA|NA|TRBV9
TGTGCCAGCAGCGTAGTTCCCAGGGGCCCTGACTTC
CASSVVPRGPDF
>TRBJ2-7|14|NA|TRBD1|TRBV9
TGTGCCAGCAGCGTAGCGGGGACAGGGGGCGAGCAGTACTTC
CASSVAGTGGEQYF